This is a list of T cell receptor beta chains from one sample in a study of blood T cell repertoires in COVID-19. Clones were sequenced by immunoSEQ multiplex PCR, and TCRdb holds only the in-frame ones, with some missing. The repertoire holds 100,000 to 120,000 clones, with under 75% as singletons. Sequencing input: peripheral blood. The receptors were gathered from a woman aged 60-75 years with acute or convalescent COVID-19. CDR3s leave out the opening cysteine and the closing phenylalanine or tryptophan. Only some rows state a clone size, as once, few, many or a class for expanded clones.

size	V	J	CDR3
NA	TRBV5-1	TRBJ1-5	ASSLGQGSNQPQH
few	TRBV7-9	TRBJ1-6	ASSLVAGGNSPLH
many	TRBV29-1	TRBJ1-3	SVWTDSGNTIY
NA	TRBV5-8	TRBJ2-5	ASRSTGLGQETQY
NA	TRBV6-1	TRBJ1-6	ASSERGRGSPLH
NA	TRBV18	TRBJ2-3	ASSPPSASTQY
NA	TRBV9	TRBJ2-5	ASSGSSGGGSETQY
NA	TRBV30	TRBJ1-4	AWSPDRVEEKLF
NA	TRBV20-1	TRBJ2-1	SARTLNEQF
NA	TRBV5-5	TRBJ1-2	ASSAETGTSYGYT
few	TRBV5-1	TRBJ2-3	ASSSGTERTDTQY
NA	TRBV21-1	TRBJ2-7	ASSAQDREFSYEQY
NA	TRBV5-1	TRBJ2-2	ASLGTGNTGELF
NA	TRBV3-1/TRBV3-2	TRBJ1-2	ASSQGLRGQEYIRYGYT
NA	TRBV15	TRBJ1-6	ATSRGSGRGLNSPLH
NA	TRBV2	TRBJ1-5	ASSETGDSNQPQH
NA	TRBV25-1	TRBJ1-2	ASSEWDYNYGYT
NA	TRBV10-3	TRBJ2-5	AIRETALEETQY
NA	TRBV21-1	TRBJ1-5	ASSKWMGANQPQH
NA	TRBV4-3	TRBJ2-3	ASSQASGETDTQY
NA	TRBV13	TRBJ1-1	ASSLTVGLYTEAF
once	TRBV14	TRBJ1-6	ASSPLSRQYSPLH
NA	TRBV5-1	TRBJ2-7	ASSLVGRREQY
NA	TRBV10-3	TRBJ2-2	AISAWVGGATGELF
few	TRBV7-3	TRBJ2-3	ASSLPLAGTDTQY
NA	TRBV6-5	TRBJ2-7	ASSYGLAGGYEQY
NA	TRBV7-8	TRBJ1-2	ASSLAPGFRFHGYT
NA	TRBV7-9	TRBJ2-5	ASSLSALRGRLETQY
NA	TRBV21-1	TRBJ2-7	ASSKAGQVLDEQY
many	TRBV29-1	TRBJ1-2	SVEDLGWTQLRGYT
NA	TRBV7-2	TRBJ1-6	ASSWVGEGWNSPLH
medium-sized	TRBV19	TRBJ1-2	ASSNRQGQLYGGYT
NA	TRBV28	TRBJ1-1	ASSLGDRGLLGAF
few	TRBV18	TRBJ2-5	ASSPRAGDRETQY
few	TRBV7-8	TRBJ2-7	ASSLVRVGYEQY
NA	TRBV12-5	TRBJ1-3	ASGQRSGVSGNTIY
NA	TRBV5-1	TRBJ2-3	ASAERGGRTDTQY
NA	TRBV10-1	TRBJ1-2	ASSESGQGGTRT
NA	TRBV19	TRBJ1-5	ASSRVIDQPQH
NA	TRBV19	TRBJ1-1	ASSVQVNTEAF